This paragraph reports one T cell receptor beta chain. This entry comes from a study of cytomegalovirus exposure and HLA in healthy donors. A multiplex PCR was run with 60 Vbeta primers and 13 Jbeta primers. Assay: immunoSEQ multiplex PCR; the TCRdb copy retains only in-frame clones and omits some. The table has 180,000 or so clones, about 10% seen once. Germline V CDR1 and CDR2: SEHNR, FQNEAQ (reference sequence). Deletions cut 3 bases from V and 9 bases from J, with 9 bases between. CDR3 length equals 12 residues. J is TRBJ1-5 and V is TRBV7-9; D unresolved. This receptor was taken from a woman aged 25 to 39 in good health and CMV-seropositive. The sequenced material came from PBMCs. CDR3 loop: CASSFAAWPQHF. DNA for the CDR3: TGTGCCAGCAGCTTCGCGGCCTGGCCCCAGCATTTT.